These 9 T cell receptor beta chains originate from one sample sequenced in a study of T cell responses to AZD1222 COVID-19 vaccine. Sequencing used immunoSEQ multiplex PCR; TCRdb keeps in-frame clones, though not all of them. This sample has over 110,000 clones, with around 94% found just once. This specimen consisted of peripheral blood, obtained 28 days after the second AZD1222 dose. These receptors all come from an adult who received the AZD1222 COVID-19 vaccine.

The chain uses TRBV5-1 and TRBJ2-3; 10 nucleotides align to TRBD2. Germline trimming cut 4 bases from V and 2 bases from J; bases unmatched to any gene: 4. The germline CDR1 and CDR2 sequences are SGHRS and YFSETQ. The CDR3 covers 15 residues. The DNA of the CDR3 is TGCGCCAGCAGCATCACTAGCGGGAACACAGATACGCAGTATTTT. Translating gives CASSITSGNTDTQYF.

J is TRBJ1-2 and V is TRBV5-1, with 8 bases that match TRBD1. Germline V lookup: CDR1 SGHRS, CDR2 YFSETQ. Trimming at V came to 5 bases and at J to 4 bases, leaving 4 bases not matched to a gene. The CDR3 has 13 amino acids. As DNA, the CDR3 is TGCGCCAGCAGTAGGACAGGGACCTATGGCTACACCTTC. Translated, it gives CASSRTGTYGYTF.

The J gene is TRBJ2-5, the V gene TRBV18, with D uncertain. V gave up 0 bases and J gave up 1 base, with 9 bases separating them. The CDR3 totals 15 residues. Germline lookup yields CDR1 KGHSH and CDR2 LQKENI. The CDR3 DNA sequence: TGTGCCAGCTCACCACCTGTGGGCCGCCAAGAGACCCAGTACTTC. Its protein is CASSPPVGRQETQYF.

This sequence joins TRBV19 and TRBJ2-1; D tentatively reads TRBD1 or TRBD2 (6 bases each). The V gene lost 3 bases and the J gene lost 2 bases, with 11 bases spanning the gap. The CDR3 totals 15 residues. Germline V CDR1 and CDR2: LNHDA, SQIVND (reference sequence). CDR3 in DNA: TGTGCCAGTAGTATCGATCGGGGGCCCTACAATGAGCAGTTCTTC. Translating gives CASSIDRGPYNEQFF.

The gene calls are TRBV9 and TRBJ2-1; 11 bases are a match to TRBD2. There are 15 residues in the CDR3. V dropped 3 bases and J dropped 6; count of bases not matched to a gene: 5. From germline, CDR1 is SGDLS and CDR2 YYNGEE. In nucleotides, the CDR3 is TGTGCCAGCAGCGCAGGGACTAGCGGCCGCAATGAGCAGTTCTTC. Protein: CASSAGTSGRNEQFF.

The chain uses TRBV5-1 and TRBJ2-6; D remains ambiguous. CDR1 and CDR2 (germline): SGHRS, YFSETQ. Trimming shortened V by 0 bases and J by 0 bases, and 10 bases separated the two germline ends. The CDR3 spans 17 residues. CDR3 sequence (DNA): TGCGCCAGCAGCTTGGCTAGAGACACCTCTGGGGCCAACGTCCTGACTTTC. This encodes CASSLARDTSGANVLTF.

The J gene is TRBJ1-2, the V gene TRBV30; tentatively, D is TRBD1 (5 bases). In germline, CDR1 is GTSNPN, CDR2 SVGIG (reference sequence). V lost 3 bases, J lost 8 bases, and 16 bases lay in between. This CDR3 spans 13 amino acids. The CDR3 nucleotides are TGTGCCTGGAGATTGGGACCCGGTGGGGGCTACACCTTC. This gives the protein CAWRLGPGGGYTF.

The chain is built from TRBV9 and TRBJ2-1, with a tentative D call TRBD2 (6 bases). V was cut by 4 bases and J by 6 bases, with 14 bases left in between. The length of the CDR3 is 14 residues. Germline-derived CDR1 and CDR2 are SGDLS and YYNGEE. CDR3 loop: CASSTWGTSNEQFF. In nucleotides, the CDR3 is TGTGCCAGCAGCACCTGGGGGACTTCCAATGAGCAGTTCTTC.

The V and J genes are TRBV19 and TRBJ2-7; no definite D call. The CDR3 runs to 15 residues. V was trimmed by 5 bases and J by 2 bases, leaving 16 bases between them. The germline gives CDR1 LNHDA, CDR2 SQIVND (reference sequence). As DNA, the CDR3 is TGTGCCAGTAGTTTTGGGTTACCATCGGCCTACGAGCAGTACTTC. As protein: CASSFGLPSAYEQYF.